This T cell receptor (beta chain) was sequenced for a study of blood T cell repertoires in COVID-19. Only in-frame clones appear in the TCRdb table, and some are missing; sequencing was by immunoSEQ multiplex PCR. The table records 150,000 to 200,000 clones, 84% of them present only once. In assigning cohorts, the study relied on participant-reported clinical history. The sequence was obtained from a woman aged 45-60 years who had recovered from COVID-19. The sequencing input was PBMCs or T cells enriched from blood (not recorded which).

The CDR3 DNA reads as TGTGCCAGCAGGACATCGACAGGGCCTTGGGAAGCTTTCTTT. Amino acid sequence: CASRTSTGPWEAFF. The chain combines TRBV6-5 with TRBJ1-1, with 7 nucleotides matching TRBD1. Germline V gene sequence: CDR1 MNHEY, CDR2 SVGAGI. This CDR3 spans 14 amino acids. Trimming cost V 6 bases and J 8 bases; bases outside gene matches: 12.